The entry that follows covers one T cell receptor beta chain sequence. This CDR3 has 15 amino acids. The V gene's germline CDR1 is SQVTM and CDR2 ANQGSEA. Trimming stripped 7 bases from V and 3 bases from J, with 18 bases between. The sample is drawn from a study of blood T cell repertoires in COVID-19. About the study: Sample material is recorded as cDNA or gDNA derived from T cells, B-cell-depleted T cells, or PBMCs.

Generated by immunoSEQ multiplex PCR, the TCRdb table keeps only in-frame clones and is missing some. This sample yields about 260,000 clones, of which about 85% are seen a single time; roughly 4% belongs to the top ten. Sequencing was carried out using peripheral blood. This TCR was recovered from a man aged 55 to 70 who had recovered from COVID-19. The chain carries TRBV29-1 and TRBJ2-2, with D possibly TRBD2 on 6 matching bases. The CDR3 sequence is CSARVSGLHTGELFF. The CDR3 nucleotides read TGCAGCGCTCGAGTGTCGGGACTGCACACCGGGGAGCTGTTTTTT.